The rows below give T cell receptor beta chains drawn from one sample of a study of T cell responses to AZD1222 COVID-19 vaccine. Profiled with immunoSEQ multiplex PCR; TCRdb holds only in-frame clones, not every one. The sample holds about 56,000 clones; about 80% are singletons and the top ten take about 5%. Sequenced here: peripheral blood, sampled 28 days after the second AZD1222 dose. These TCRs come from an adult who received the AZD1222 COVID-19 vaccine. The CDR3 runs from the conserved cysteine through the conserved F or W. The D gene is left open where the match is weak. Expanded clones are given a class, and other clones once, few, many or no size at all.

clone_size	j_call	d_call	v_call	cdr3_nt	cdr3_aa
.	TRBJ1-2	.	TRBV18	TGTGCCAGCTCACCCGCGTCAGACAGCTACTATGGCTACACCTTC	CASSPASDSYYGYTF
.	TRBJ2-3	.	TRBV6-5	TGTGCCAGCAGTTACTCGTTGGATATGCCAGATACGCAGTATTTT	CASSYSLDMPDTQYF
.	TRBJ1-4	TRBD1	TRBV5-1	TGCGCCAGCAGCTTGGGGGACAGGGACGAAGAAAAACTGTTTTTT	CASSLGDRDEEKLFF
.	TRBJ2-7	.	TRBV10-1	TGCGCCAGCTCGGGGACAACGGAGGAGTACGAGCAGTACTTC	CASSGTTEEYEQYF
.	TRBJ2-2	.	TRBV19	TGTGCCAGTAGTATTGGGGGGAACACCGGGGAGCTGTTTTTT	CASSIGGNTGELFF
.	TRBJ2-2	.	TRBV10-2	TGCGCCAGCAACCTGGGGAACGGGGAGCTGTTTTTT	CASNLGNGELFF
.	TRBJ2-1	TRBD2	TRBV18	TGTGCCAGCTCACTAGCTAGCGGGCAAAATGAGCAGTTCTTC	CASSLASGQNEQFF
.	TRBJ2-3	TRBD1	TRBV29-1	TGCAGCGTTCCGCGACAGGGAACAGATACGCAGTATTTT	CSVPRQGTDTQYF
.	TRBJ2-2	.	TRBV10-1	TGCGCCAGCAGCCTCGGGACAGGGGAGCTGTTTTTT	CASSLGTGELFF
few	TRBJ2-7	.	TRBV7-9	TGTGCCAGCAGCTTAGAGGGTGGCAGAGCCTACGAGCAGTACTTC	CASSLEGGRAYEQYF
.	TRBJ1-1	.	TRBV6-6	TGTGCCAGCAGTTGGGCCAGCTTAAGGCTGAACACTGAAGCTTTCTTT	CASSWASLRLNTEAFF
.	TRBJ2-3	.	TRBV7-2	TGTGCCTCCACCTCGGGAGTACGCACAGATACGCAGTATTTT	CASTSGVRTDTQYF
.	TRBJ1-2	TRBD1	TRBV6-5	TGTGCCAGCAGGGGGGGACAGCTTTATGGCTACACCTTC	CASRGGQLYGYTF
.	TRBJ1-2	.	TRBV2	TGTGCCAGCAGTGAACGTCTTTCAGCTAACTATGGCTACACCTTC	CASSERLSANYGYTF
.	TRBJ1-4	.	TRBV6-5	TGTGCCAGCAGTCCTCGGGGGGTTCGCGAAAAACTGTTTTTT	CASSPRGVREKLFF
.	TRBJ1-1	.	TRBV3-1/TRBV3-2	TGTGCCAGCAATACCGCAGGGCTGAACACTGAAGCTTTCTTT	CASNTAGLNTEAFF
once	TRBJ2-1	.	TRBV29-1	TGCAGCGTTGGGGACGGCTACAATGAGCAGTTCTTC	CSVGDGYNEQFF
.	TRBJ2-5	.	TRBV9	TGTGCCAGCAGCACCCAGGGGACGGTCGAGAAGACCCAGTACTTC	CASSTQGTVEKTQYF
.	TRBJ2-2	.	TRBV3-1/TRBV3-2	TGTGCCAGCAGCCAAGAAAGGTCCCGGGGTTGGACCGGGGAGCTGTTTTTT	CASSQERSRGWTGELFF
.	TRBJ2-7	TRBD1	TRBV29-1	TGCAGCGGAGGACAGGGGGCCTACGAGCAGTACTTC	CSGGQGAYEQYF
.	TRBJ1-1	.	TRBV11-2	TGTGCCAGCAGCTTCTCCTTGGGGAACACTGAAGCTTTCTTT	CASSFSLGNTEAFF
.	TRBJ1-1	.	TRBV6-1	TGTGCCAGCAGTGATATGGGGGGAACTGAAGCTTTCTTT	CASSDMGGTEAFF
.	TRBJ1-2	.	TRBV6-5	TGTGCCAGCAGTTACGGTCGACAGGCCGACACCTTC	CASSYGRQADTF
.	TRBJ1-1	.	TRBV18	TGTGCCAGCTCACCTGCCGGGACACCTAACACTGAAGCTTTCTTT	CASSPAGTPNTEAFF
few	TRBJ1-5	.	TRBV19	TGTGCCAGTAGTTTTGGGCAGTATAGCAATCAGCCCCAGCATTTT	CASSFGQYSNQPQHF
.	TRBJ2-1	.	TRBV28	TGTGCCAGCAGAAATTACCAGAGCTCCTACAATGAGCAGTTCTTC	CASRNYQSSYNEQFF
.	TRBJ1-2	.	TRBV23-1	TGCGCCAGCCTTATACTTCGCGGGGGCGAGGCTTCCTTCACAACGATCTTCTATGGCTACACCTTC	CASLILRGGEASFTTIFYGYTF
.	TRBJ1-3	.	TRBV10-3	TGTGCCATCATGGGACATATCTCTGGAAACACCATATATTTT	CAIMGHISGNTIYF